This T cell receptor (beta chain) emerged from a study of shared clonotypes between healthy human individuals. Terminally differentiated effector memory CD45RA+ cells were left out of the naive CD8 fraction, which was CD45RO-negative and positively selected for CCR7. Produced via immunoSEQ multiplex PCR; TCRdb's table is partial and in-frame only. The top ten clones hold more than 0.9% of a sample with under 2,000,000 clones, roughly 94% of them seen once. CDR1 SGHDT and CDR2 YYEEEE come from the germline V gene. V lost 6 bases, J lost 6 bases, and 7 bases lay in between. The CDR3 sequence is 12 residues long.

Sequences were obtained from naive CD8+ T cells sorted from blood. This clonotype was sampled from a young man in good health. The rearrangement joins TRBV5-6 to TRBJ1-6; D perhaps matches TRBD1 (6 bases). DNA of the CDR3: TGTGCCAGCACGGGGGCTAATTCACCCCTCCACTTT. It encodes CASTGANSPLHF.